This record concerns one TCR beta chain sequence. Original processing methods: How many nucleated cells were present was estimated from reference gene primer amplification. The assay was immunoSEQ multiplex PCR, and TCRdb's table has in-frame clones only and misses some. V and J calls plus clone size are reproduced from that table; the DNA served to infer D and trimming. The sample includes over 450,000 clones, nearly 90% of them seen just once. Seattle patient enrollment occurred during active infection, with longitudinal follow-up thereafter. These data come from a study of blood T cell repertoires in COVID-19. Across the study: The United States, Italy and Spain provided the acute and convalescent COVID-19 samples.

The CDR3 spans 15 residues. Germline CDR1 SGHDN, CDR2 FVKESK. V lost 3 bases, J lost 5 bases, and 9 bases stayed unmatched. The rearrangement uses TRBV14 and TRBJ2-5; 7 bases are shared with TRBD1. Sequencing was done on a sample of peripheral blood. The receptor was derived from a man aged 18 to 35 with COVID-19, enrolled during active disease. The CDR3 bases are TGTGCCAGCAGCCATGGGGTAGCGACAGGGGAGACCCAGTACTTC. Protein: CASSHGVATGETQYF.